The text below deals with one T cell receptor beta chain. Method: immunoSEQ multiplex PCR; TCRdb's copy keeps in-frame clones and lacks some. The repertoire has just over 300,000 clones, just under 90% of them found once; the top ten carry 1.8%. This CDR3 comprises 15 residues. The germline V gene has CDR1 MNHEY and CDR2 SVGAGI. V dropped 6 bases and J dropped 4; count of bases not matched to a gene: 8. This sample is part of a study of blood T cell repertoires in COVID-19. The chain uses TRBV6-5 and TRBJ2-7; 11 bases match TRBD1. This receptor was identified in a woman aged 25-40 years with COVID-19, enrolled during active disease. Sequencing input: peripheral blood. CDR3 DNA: TGTGCCAGCAGGGTGGGACAGGGGGTTCCGTACGAGCAGTACGTC. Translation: CASRVGQGVPYEQYV.